Each of the 30 T cell receptor beta chains below was sequenced from the same sample in a study of OX40 agonist ivuxolimab in advanced cancers. Assay: immunoSEQ multiplex PCR; the TCRdb copy retains only in-frame clones and omits some. Here the sample spans tens of thousands of clones, more than 80% being singletons. Sample: CD4+ or CD8+ T cells sorted from blood, taken in a trial of the OX40 agonist ivuxolimab. The receptors here all came from an adult with an advanced solid tumor such as melanoma, head and neck, liver or kidney cancer.

In nucleotides, the CDR3 is TGTGCCAGCAGCTTAAGGTTTGATAGCAATCAGCCCCAGCATTTT. As protein: CASSLRFDSNQPQHF. The V call is TRBV7-2, the J call TRBJ1-5; D gene unclear. Germline values: CDR1 SGHTA, CDR2 FQGNSA. V was clipped by 2 bases and J by 0 bases, with 8 bases between them. The CDR3 is 15 amino acids.

The chain carries TRBV6-6 and TRBJ1-1; D unclear. The CDR3 is 14 amino acids. Deletions cut 3 bases from V and 4 bases from J, with 12 bases between. Per the germline V gene, CDR1 is MNHNY and CDR2 is SVGAGI (reference sequence). CDR3 DNA: TGTGCCAGCAGTTATACTAGGGTGAGCACTGAAGCTTTCTTT. This translates into CASSYTRVSTEAFF.

This chain joins TRBV28 and TRBJ2-1, with no clear D. Trimming took off 7 bases at V and 0 bases at J, with 13 bases between the two ends. This CDR3 comprises 15 residues. Per germline, CDR1 MDHEN and CDR2 SYDVKM. The CDR3 protein is CASTPGWSSYNEQFF. The CDR3 coding sequence is TGTGCCAGCACCCCCGGATGGAGCTCCTACAATGAGCAGTTCTTC. The whole variable domain, remainder taken from reference TRBV28 and TRBJ2-1, is DVKVTQSSRYLVKRTGEKVFLECVQDMDHENMFWYRQDPGLGLRLIYFSYDVKMKEKGDIPEGYSVSREKKERFSLILESASTNQTSMYLCASTPGWSSYNEQFFGPGTRLTVL.

This chain joins TRBV5-5 and TRBJ1-4, with 11 bases matching TRBD1. Per the germline V gene, CDR1 is SGHKS and CDR2 is YYEKEE (reference sequence). The CDR3 length is 15 residues. J was trimmed by 8 bases and V by 4 bases; bases with no gene match: 7. The CDR3 DNA follows: TGTGCCAGCAGCCAAAGGACAGGGGGCAACGAAAAACTGTTTTTT. Translation: CASSQRTGGNEKLFF.

This chain uses TRBV7-3 with TRBJ2-3; D is unresolved. Trimming removed 3 bases from V and 2 bases from J, with 9 bases in between. The CDR3 has 14 residues. Germline CDR1 reads SGHTA; CDR2 reads FQGTGA. The DNA for the CDR3 is TGTGCCAGCAGCTTGGCAAGGGACACAGATACGCAGTATTTT. It encodes CASSLARDTDTQYF.

V and J are TRBV5-4 and TRBJ1-2; 7 bases agree with TRBD1. The CDR3 has 14 amino acids. V lost 4 bases to trimming and J lost 4 bases; unmatched junction nucleotides: 7. Germline values: CDR1 SGHNT, CDR2 YYREEE (reference sequence). This CDR3 reads CASSAGQISYGYTF. CDR3 sequence (DNA): TGTGCCAGCAGCGCGGGACAGATTTCCTATGGCTACACCTTC.

The chain links TRBV6-4 to TRBJ1-1; tentative D call: TRBD1 (6 bases). V gave up 11 bases and J gave up 7 bases, with 20 bases separating them. This CDR3 has 13 amino acids. Germline V gene lookup returns CDR1 MRHNA and CDR2 SNTAGT. The CDR3 sequence: CARARHRAGEAFF. The CDR3 coding sequence is TGTGCCCGAGCACGTCACAGGGCGGGTGAAGCTTTCTTT.

The genes are TRBV27 and TRBJ1-1, with 7 bases identical to TRBD1. The CDR3 is made up of 15 amino acids. V was clipped by 5 bases and J by 0 bases; unmatched bases: 6. CDR1 and CDR2 from the germline V gene are MNHEY and SMNVEV (reference sequence). The CDR3 sequence: CASSPRTGLNTEAFF. For the CDR3, the DNA is TGTGCCAGCAGTCCTCGGACAGGCTTGAACACTGAAGCTTTCTTT.

The chain recombines TRBV25-1 with TRBJ1-2; the D is unclear. Trimming took off 7 bases at V and 4 bases at J, with 13 bases between the two ends. Germline V lookup: CDR1 MGHDK, CDR2 SYGVNS. The CDR3 is 13 residues long. DNA of the CDR3: TGTGCCAGCATAGAATCTACCGGCTATGGCTACACCTTC. It translates to CASIESTGYGYTF.

V usage is TRBV6-6 and J usage is TRBJ2-7, with D tentatively TRBD1 or TRBD2 (5 bases each). Trimming removed 2 bases from V and 3 bases from J, with 8 bases in between. Germline V gene data show CDR1 as MNHNY and CDR2 as SVGAGI (reference sequence). The CDR3 runs 13 residues. CDR3 protein: CASSYGTVYEQYF. The CDR3 nucleotides read TGTGCCAGCAGTTACGGGACGGTCTACGAGCAGTACTTC.

This chain connects TRBV6-4 to TRBJ2-5; D is uncertain. CDR1 is MRHNA and CDR2 is SNTAGT in the germline V gene. Trimming left V 4 bases short and J 5 bases short, with 11 bases between. The CDR3 is 13 amino acids. The CDR3 protein is CASSVDVGETQYF. The CDR3 coding sequence is TGTGCCAGCAGTGTAGACGTGGGGGAGACCCAGTACTTC.

This chain joins TRBV5-6 and TRBJ2-4; D is unclear. Germline V gene data show CDR1 as SGHDT and CDR2 as YYEEEE. The CDR3 totals 15 residues. V dropped 3 bases and J dropped 0 bases, with 10 bases sitting between them. CDR3 region: CASSSRTVAKNIQYF. DNA for the CDR3: TGTGCCAGCAGCTCCCGGACGGTAGCCAAAAACATTCAGTACTTC. Variable domain in full (rest from reference TRBV5-6 and TRBJ2-4): DAGVTQSPTHLIKTRGQQVTLRCSPKSGHDTVSWYQQALGQGPQFIFQYYEEEERQRGNFPDRFSGHQFPNYSSELNVNALLLGDSALYLCASSSRTVAKNIQYFGAGTRLSVL.

This clone was recorded only once. The chain recombines TRBV7-9 with TRBJ2-3; 9 positions match TRBD1. There are 15 residues in the CDR3. The trim removed 5 bases at V and 7 bases at J, leaving 10 bases unmatched. Germline V gives CDR1 SEHNR, CDR2 FQNEAQ (reference sequence). CDR3 sequence reads: CASSNGTGRRHTQYF. The CDR3 bases are TGTGCCAGCAGCAACGGGACAGGGCGCAGGCATACGCAGTATTTT.

The chain combines TRBV15 with TRBJ2-3, with D perhaps assigned TRBD1 or TRBD2 (6 bases each). CDR1 is LNHNV, CDR2 YYDKDF, per germline (reference sequence). The CDR3 runs to 15 residues. V was clipped by 4 bases and J by 3 bases, with 14 bases between them. CDR3 DNA sequence: TGTGCCACCAGCATTTGGCTAGGGGGGACAGATACGCAGTATTTT. This translates into CATSIWLGGTDTQYF.

The J gene is TRBJ2-1, the V gene TRBV5-1; 10 bases align to TRBD2. The CDR3 totals 16 residues. The V gene's germline CDR1 is SGHRS and CDR2 YFSETQ. Trimming took 0 bases from V and 6 from J; bases not matched to a gene: 6. For the CDR3, the DNA is TGCGCCAGCAGCTTGGAAGGTAGCGGGGGGCGCAATGAGCAGTTCTTC. It translates to CASSLEGSGGRNEQFF. Supplemented by reference TRBV5-1 and TRBJ2-1, the full variable domain reads KAGVTQTPRYLIKTRGQQVTLSCSPISGHRSVSWYQQTPGQGLQFLFEYFSETQRNKGNFPGRFSGRQFSNSRSEMNVSTLELGDSALYLCASSLEGSGGRNEQFFGPGTRLTVL.

V usage is TRBV28 and J usage is TRBJ1-2; D is unresolved. This CDR3 is 13 amino acids long. The germline V gene has CDR1 MDHEN and CDR2 SYDVKM. With 4 bases removed from V and 0 bases from J, the gap between germline ends came to 6 bases. The CDR3 coding sequence is TGTGCCAGCAGTTCGCCCCCTAACTATGGCTACACCTTC. It is translated as CASSSPPNYGYTF.

The chain uses TRBV5-1 and TRBJ1-2; 8 bases agree with TRBD1. Germline CDR1 is SGHRS and CDR2 is YFSETQ. There are 13 residues in the CDR3. V was clipped by 6 bases and J by 3 bases; unmatched bases: 4. The CDR3 spells CASTAQGDYGYTF. As DNA, the CDR3 is TGCGCCAGCACGGCACAGGGGGACTATGGCTACACCTTC.

In DNA form, the CDR3 reads TGTGCCAGCAGCCAACAGGGAGTGCGGGAGACCCAGTACTTC. Its protein is CASSQQGVRETQYF. J is TRBJ2-5 and V is TRBV28, with D possibly TRBD1 on 6 matching bases. V dropped 6 bases and J dropped 5 bases, with 16 bases sitting between them. CDR3 length: 14 amino acids. Germline V gives CDR1 MDHEN, CDR2 SYDVKM.

J is TRBJ1-1 and V is TRBV7-6; TRBD1 matches at 7 bases. Germline V gene data show CDR1 as SGHVS and CDR2 as FNYEAQ. The CDR3 length is 14 residues. Unmatched junction bases numbered 6, after V lost 4 bases and J lost 4 bases. The CDR3 DNA reads as TGTGCCAGCAGCTCTCAGGGGGTGACCACTGAAGCTTTCTTT. Translation gives CASSSQGVTTEAFF.

This sequence joins TRBV28 and TRBJ2-5; D may correspond to TRBD1 or TRBD2 (6 bases each). The V end was cut by 8 bases, the J end by 6 bases, with 16 bases between. Germline V gene sequence: CDR1 MDHEN, CDR2 SYDVKM. The CDR3 is 13 residues long. CDR3 amino acids: CASGTGAPKTQYF. CDR3 bases: TGTGCCAGCGGAACGGGGGCTCCCAAGACCCAGTACTTC.

This clone turned up a few times. The gene calls are TRBV19 and TRBJ2-2; 7 bases are a match to TRBD2. The CDR3 spans 16 residues. CDR1 is LNHDA and CDR2 is SQIVND in the germline V gene (reference sequence). J lost 1 base, V lost 7 bases, and 9 bases had no gene match. CDR3 region: CASTQPAGQNTGELFF. CDR3 coding DNA: TGTGCCAGTACCCAGCCAGCGGGGCAGAACACCGGGGAGCTGTTTTTT.

V gene TRBV27 combines with J gene TRBJ1-6; 7 nucleotides align to TRBD1. The CDR3 has 15 amino acids. Germline loops: CDR1 MNHEY, CDR2 SMNVEV (reference sequence). The J segment lost 4 bases and the V segment lost 5 bases, leaving 5 bases of the junction unmatched. In nucleotides, the CDR3 is TGTGCCAGCAGTAAGGGACAGTCTTATAATTCACCCCTCCACTTT. Residues: CASSKGQSYNSPLHF.

This sequence joins TRBV7-2 and TRBJ1-6, with D unclear. Trimming removed 3 bases from V and 6 bases from J, with 3 bases in between. CDR3 size: 12 residues. Germline CDR1 and CDR2: SGHTA and FQGNSA. The CDR3 region has the DNA TGTGCCAGCAGCTTCAGTAATTCACCCCTCCACTTT. Protein product: CASSFSNSPLHF.

The count of this clone is one. The V and J genes are TRBV28 and TRBJ2-7; TRBD1 matches at 10 bases. With 1 base clipped from V and 5 bases from J, the junction kept 8 bases outside the gene matches. Germline values: CDR1 MDHEN, CDR2 SYDVKM. This CDR3 has 16 amino acids. CDR3 DNA: TGTGCCAGCAGTTTATTGCCGGGACAGGGGTCGGACGAGCAGTACTTC. Protein product: CASSLLPGQGSDEQYF.

This clone was counted once. This sequence joins TRBV6-5 and TRBJ1-4, with D possibly being TRBD1 (5 bases). Per the germline V gene, CDR1 is MNHEY and CDR2 is SVGAGI. Trimming removed 0 bases from V and 3 bases from J, with 11 bases in between. CDR3 length: 16 amino acids. The CDR3 loop reads CASSYSRDSANEKLFF. Here the CDR3 DNA reads TGTGCCAGCAGTTACTCTCGGGACTCGGCTAATGAAAAACTGTTTTTT.

This clone showed up just a few times. The rearrangement joins TRBV18 to TRBJ1-1; the match to TRBD1 covers 7 bases. V trimming: 5 bases; J trimming: 5 bases; junction bases outside the gene matches: 8. Germline V gives CDR1 KGHSH, CDR2 LQKENI. This CDR3 has 14 amino acids. In nucleotides, the CDR3 is TGTGCCAGCTCATCAAACTCAGGGGGGACTGAAGCTTTCTTT. The encoded protein is CASSSNSGGTEAFF.

CDR3 nucleotide sequence: TGCGCCAGCAGCAGAACAGGGGGCAATCAGCCCCAGCATTTT. This translates into CASSRTGGNQPQHF. The rearrangement links TRBV5-1 to TRBJ1-5, with TRBD1 matching over 7 bases. The CDR3 is 14 residues long. Per germline, CDR1 SGHRS and CDR2 YFSETQ. J gave up 2 bases and V 4 bases, and 3 bases lay outside the gene matches.

In this sample, this clone turned up once. The genes are TRBV15 and TRBJ1-2; D gene uncertain. The CDR3 extends over 16 amino acids. Trimming shortened V by 0 bases and J by 3 bases, and 14 bases separated the two germline ends. CDR1 LNHNV and CDR2 YYDKDF come from the germline V gene (reference sequence). CDR3 nucleotides: TGTGCCACCAGCAGAGATTTGGTCAGACTTGACTATGGCTACACCTTC. It yields the protein CATSRDLVRLDYGYTF.

The J gene is TRBJ2-3, the V gene TRBV4-2; 11 nucleotides line up with TRBD2. The CDR3 consists of 20 residues. Trimming removed 2 bases from V and 0 bases from J; junction bases left unmatched: 13. Germline V lookup: CDR1 LGHNA, CDR2 YNFKEQ. This CDR3 reads CASSQLWLAGGDSSTDTQYF. Here the CDR3 DNA reads TGTGCCAGCAGCCAACTCTGGCTAGCGGGGGGTGATTCTAGCACAGATACGCAGTATTTT.

The sample holds one count of this clone. V usage is TRBV11-2 and J usage is TRBJ1-1, with 8 bases that match TRBD1. The CDR3 consists of 15 residues. The germline gives CDR1 SGHAT, CDR2 FQNNGV. V dropped 5 bases and J dropped 4; count of bases not matched to a gene: 9. The CDR3 protein is CASSVQGGSGTEAFF. As DNA, the CDR3 is TGTGCCAGCAGCGTACAGGGGGGGAGTGGCACTGAAGCTTTCTTT. Full variable domain (remainder filled in from reference TRBV11-2 and TRBJ1-1): EAGVAQSPRYKIIEKRQSVAFWCNPISGHATLYWYQQILGQGPKLLIQFQNNGVVDDSQLPKDRFSAERLKGVDSTLKIQPAKLEDSAVYLCASSVQGGSGTEAFFGQGTRLTVV.